A selection of T cell receptor beta chains follows, all from one sample in a study of cytomegalovirus exposure and HLA in healthy donors. Data came from immunoSEQ multiplex PCR; TCRdb stores just in-frame clones and leaves some out. The table shows 130,000 or so clones, with roughly 83% occurring only once. Sequenced material: PBMCs. The receptors stem from a man in his forties in good health and CMV-seronegative. CDR3s include the opening cysteine and the closing phenylalanine or tryptophan. The D gene is left open where the match is weak. For some rows the clone size is stated as once, few or many, or as a class when expanded; others skip it.

NA,TRBJ2-1,once,TRBV9,13,CASSVDRYNEQFF,TGTGCCAGCAGCGTAGACCGGTACAATGAGCAGTTCTTC
TRBD1,TRBJ1-4,NA,TRBV6-1,15,CASRVEDRGGEKLFF,TGTGCCAGCAGGGTTGAAGACAGGGGTGGGGAAAAACTGTTTTTT
NA,TRBJ1-3,NA,TRBV27,15,CASSLRTSSGNTIYF,TGTGCCAGCAGTTTAAGGACAAGCTCTGGAAACACCATATATTTT
NA,TRBJ2-1,NA,TRBV12-5,15,CASGLGPGAVNEQFF,TGTGCTAGTGGTTTGGGGCCGGGAGCGGTCAATGAGCAGTTCTTC
TRBD1,TRBJ2-1,NA,TRBV7-2,15,CASSQDRGFYNEQFF,TGTGCCAGCAGCCAGGACAGGGGGTTTTACAATGAGCAGTTCTTC
TRBD2,TRBJ2-1,NA,TRBV7-9,15,CASSAGLAGVDEQFF,TGTGCCAGCAGCGCCGGACTAGCGGGAGTAGATGAGCAGTTCTTC
NA,TRBJ1-1,once,TRBV29-1,11,CSVFGGTEAFF,TGCAGCGTCTTTGGGGGGACTGAAGCTTTCTTT
TRBD1,TRBJ2-7,few,TRBV30,14,CAWTYRDRGYEQYF,TGTGCCTGGACCTACAGGGACAGGGGCTACGAGCAGTACTTC
TRBD1,TRBJ2-7,NA,TRBV15,16,CATSRGGQGAALEQYF,TGTGCCACCAGCAGAGGAGGACAGGGGGCGGCTCTCGAGCAGTACTTC
NA,TRBJ1-1,NA,TRBV4-1,14,CASSQEVRGGEAFF,TGCGCCAGCAGCCAAGAAGTGAGGGGGGGTGAAGCTTTCTTT
NA,TRBJ2-7,NA,TRBV9,14,CASSGAAENYEQYF,TGTGCCAGCAGCGGGGCAGCAGAAAACTACGAGCAGTACTTC
NA,TRBJ2-7,NA,TRBV6-5,14,CASRGLGQQYEQYF,TGTGCCAGCAGGGGGCTTGGGCAGCAGTACGAGCAGTACTTC
NA,TRBJ2-2,NA,TRBV7-2,13,CASSSLRTGELFF,TGTGCCAGCAGCTCCCTCCGGACCGGGGAGCTGTTTTTT
TRBD2,TRBJ2-5,few,TRBV7-2,14,CASSFNAGVETQYF,TGTGCCAGCAGCTTTAACGCGGGAGTGGAGACCCAGTACTTC
TRBD1,TRBJ1-5,NA,TRBV19,13,CAFRGNESQPQHF,TGTGCCTTCAGGGGGAATGAAAGTCAGCCCCAGCATTTT
NA,TRBJ1-6,NA,TRBV28,13,CASSPDLISPLHF,TGTGCCAGCAGTCCGGACTTGATTTCACCCCTCCACTTT
NA,TRBJ2-7,few,TRBV27,13,CASRTTSGYEQYF,TGTGCCAGCAGAACCACCTCAGGCTACGAGCAGTACTTC
NA,TRBJ2-1,NA,TRBV4-3,16,CASSHRASEPYNEQFF,TGCGCCAGCAGCCATAGAGCTAGCGAACCCTACAATGAGCAGTTCTTC
NA,TRBJ2-5,NA,TRBV7-2,15,CASSLRGLVEETQYF,TGTGCCAGCAGCTTGAGGGGGTTGGTGGAAGAGACCCAGTACTTC
NA,TRBJ2-7,NA,TRBV7-9,13,CASSLQTNYEQYF,TGTGCCAGCAGCTTGCAGACAAACTACGAGCAGTACTTC
TRBD2,TRBJ2-4,NA,TRBV2,19,CASSDMGGGANLAKNIQYF,TGTGCCAGCAGTGATATGGGCGGGGGGGCCAATCTAGCCAAAAACATTCAGTACTTC
NA,TRBJ2-3,few,TRBV7-8,15,CASSLEWLATDTQYF,TGTGCCAGCAGCTTAGAGTGGCTAGCCACAGATACGCAGTATTTT
TRBD1,TRBJ2-7,NA,TRBV27,13,CASSFGTDYEQYF,TGTGCCAGCAGTTTCGGGACAGACTACGAGCAGTACTTC
NA,TRBJ2-7,NA,TRBV27,14,CASNQRDIPYEQYF,TGTGCCAGCAACCAGCGGGACATCCCCTACGAGCAGTACTTC
TRBD1,TRBJ2-7,NA,TRBV7-3,13,CASSPTGTYEQYF,TGTGCCAGCAGCCCGACAGGGACCTACGAGCAGTACTTC
NA,TRBJ2-3,NA,TRBV9,16,CASSVGGDTGTDTQYF,TGTGCCAGCAGCGTAGGGGGAGATACTGGCACAGATACGCAGTATTTT
TRBD1,TRBJ2-1,NA,TRBV5-3,10,CARSLEQGVF,TGTGCCAGAAGCTTGGAACAGGGGGTCTTC